The 11 T cell receptor beta chains given below trace back to one sample, sequenced in a study of T-cell reconstitution after alpha-beta-depleted transplantation in children. For TCRbeta, the library was prepared with unique molecular identifiers. One entry per CDR3 protein, called by TCRdb with MiXCR from the PCR reads. The table has about 640,000 distinct CDR3 sequences, about 15% seen once. The specimen was PBMCs from the stem cell graft donor, collected from the stem cell graft. These receptors were taken from a human donor who donated a stem cell graft to a child with acute myeloid leukemia.

This clonotype was observed at least ten times. CDR3 in amino acids: CATSRGMNTEAFF. The CDR3 nucleotides read TGTGCCACCAGTAGAGGGATGAACACTGAAGCTTTCTTT. The rearrangement links TRBV24-1 to TRBJ1-1; the D is unclear. The V and J ends lost 6 bases and 0 bases respectively, with 7 bases between them. This CDR3 is 13 amino acids long. From germline, CDR1 is KGHDR and CDR2 SFDVKD.

V gene TRBV5-1 combines with J gene TRBJ1-1; 7 bases are a match to TRBD1. Germline V gene sequence: CDR1 SGHRS, CDR2 YFSETQ. Unmatched junction bases numbered 10, after V lost 1 base and J lost 4 bases. This CDR3 is 16 amino acids long. The chain's CDR3 is CASSLNRGTQATEAFF. CDR3 nucleotides: TGCGCCAGCAGCTTGAACAGGGGAACTCAGGCCACTGAAGCTTTCTTT. Looking up the rest from reference TRBV5-1 and TRBJ1-1 gives the full variable domain: KAGVTQTPRYLIKTRGQQVTLSCSPISGHRSVSWYQQTPGQGLQFLFEYFSETQRNKGNFPGRFSGRQFSNSRSEMNVSTLELGDSALYLCASSLNRGTQATEAFFGQGTRLTVV.

The chain uses TRBV25-1 and TRBJ1-3; a possible D gene is TRBD1 (6 bases). Germline loops: CDR1 MGHDK, CDR2 SYGVNS. V was trimmed by 5 bases and J by 4 bases, leaving 15 bases between them. CDR3 size: 15 residues. CDR3 sequence (DNA): TGTGCCAGCAGTCCTCTCCAGGGGCGAGGAAACACCATATATTTT. Residues: CASSPLQGRGNTIYF.

As concerns this clonotype: At one of its ends the junction is not consistent with the germline gene, which may arise from a read error. The chain employs TRBV6-2 or TRBV6-3 and TRBJ2-1, with a possible D match to TRBD2 (5 bases). The CDR3 runs to 15 residues. Germline lookup yields CDR1 MNHEY and CDR2 SVGEGT. CDR3 sequence: CASSPYDYSYHEQFF. The CDR3 DNA follows: TGTGCCAGCAGTCCTTACGACTATTCCTACCATGAGCAGTTCTTC.

This clonotype was counted only a few times. V usage is TRBV20-1 and J usage is TRBJ2-1, with D perhaps TRBD2 (5 bases). Trimming shortened V by 1 base and J by 7 bases, and 14 bases separated the two germline ends. The CDR3 length is 14 residues. Germline CDR1 reads DFQATT; CDR2 reads SNEGSKA (reference sequence). The CDR3 region has the DNA TGCAGTGCTAGAGCTACCGCCGGGGATAATGAGCAGTTCTTC. It translates to CSARATAGDNEQFF.

The rearrangement links TRBV12-3 or TRBV12-4 to TRBJ2-5; D remains ambiguous. This CDR3 is built from 13 residues. V lost 6 bases and J lost 2, with 10 bases in between. CDR3: CASRPNGQETQYF. In DNA form, the CDR3 reads TGTGCCAGCAGACCAAACGGGCAAGAGACCCAGTACTTC.

This clonotype was seen more than once but under ten times. The chain uses TRBV7-2 and TRBJ1-6, with TRBD1 matching over 10 bases. CDR3 size: 15 residues. Per germline, CDR1 SGHTA and CDR2 FQGNSA. V lost 3 bases to trimming and J lost 8 bases; unmatched junction nucleotides: 4. The CDR3 here is CASSLTGQGHSPLHF. CDR3 sequence (DNA): TGTGCCAGCAGCTTGACGGGACAGGGGCATTCACCCCTCCACTTT.

This clonotype has a handful of counts. The genes are TRBV27 and TRBJ2-2; TRBD2 aligns across 8 bases. V shed 7 bases and J 3 bases; nucleotides not matched to a gene: 7. CDR1 and CDR2 (germline): MNHEY, SMNVEV (reference sequence). The CDR3 loop spans 15 amino acids. In DNA form, the CDR3 reads TGTGCCAGCAACCCGAGAGCGGGGGACACCGGGGAGCTGTTTTTT. This translates into CASNPRAGDTGELFF.

The chain recombines TRBV7-8 with TRBJ1-4; D uncertain. The V end was cut by 7 bases, the J end by 6 bases, with 21 bases between. CDR1 is SGHVS and CDR2 is FQNEAQ in the germline V gene. This CDR3 is 16 amino acids long. Here the CDR3 reads CASTRRPGGTDEKLFF. The CDR3 DNA reads TGTGCCAGCACCCGTCGGCCGGGTGGCACTGATGAAAAACTGTTTTTT.

This clonotype was picked up a small number of times. The chain combines TRBV6-1 with TRBJ1-4, with a weak D call TRBD1 (5 bases). V gave up 6 bases and J gave up 5 bases, with 16 bases separating them. The length of the CDR3 is 15 residues. Looked up from germline, CDR1 is MNHNS and CDR2 is SASEGT. The CDR3 sequence is CASRMGTAENEKLFF. CDR3 nucleotides: TGTGCCAGCAGGATGGGGACGGCGGAGAATGAAAAACTGTTTTTT.

V usage is TRBV7-3 and J usage is TRBJ1-2; D unclear. The CDR3 has 13 residues. The V and J ends lost 4 bases and 8 bases respectively, with 14 bases between them. Germline loops: CDR1 SGHTA, CDR2 FQGTGA. In DNA form, the CDR3 reads TGTGCCAGCAGCTCAAACCCGATTGGGGGCTACACCTTC. Translation: CASSSNPIGGYTF.